This T cell receptor beta chain was retrieved from a study of CD8+ T cells in alopecia areata (dated by TCRdb to the late 2010s). Regarding the complete study: The treated patients took part in an open-label pilot trial in which moderate-to-severe alopecia areata was treated with oral tofacitinib at 5 to 10 mg twice daily. Patients received tofacitinib for 6 to 18 months and were then followed off drug for 6 months to check for delayed response and recurrence. In treated patients, disease severity was measured using the SALT score, which gives the percentage of scalp surface area affected. In both human patients and the C3H/HeJ mouse model, the study applied high-throughput TCRbeta sequencing to look at T cell clonal expansion in alopecia areata. In humans, TCRbeta sequencing was performed on scalp tissue and on sorted CD4+ and CD8+ peripheral blood T cells from healthy controls and from patients with patchy or totalis/universalis alopecia areata. Biopsies were taken from tofacitinib-treated patients at baseline and again at 4 and 24 weeks into treatment, and several of those patients also had a later scalp biopsy. Scalp clonality was compared across normal scalp (n=4), patchy alopecia areata scalp (n=8), and alopecia totalis/universalis scalp (n=8). RNA was extracted with the PAXgene miRNA kit for fixed scalp, the miRNeasy kit for PBMCs, and the RNeasy kit for mouse skin. Amplification of TCRbeta CDR3 regions was done by immunoSEQ multiplex PCR using 35 Vbeta forward primers and 13 Jbeta reverse primers.

The CDR3 starts with the cysteine, ends with the phenylalanine, and has 15 residues. Of the read, only the CDR3 DNA is kept; its 45 bases are in frame from base 1. Trimming costs V 2 bases and J 3 bases, and their ends lie 14 bases apart. CDR1 is given as SNHLY and CDR2 as FYNNEI, both from the germline V gene. Note on this clone: Its antigen target is currently unknown. Base quality data are lacking; no much larger clone is found one base away.

Findings and caveats that apply to the study as a whole: Lesional scalp, especially in alopecia totalis/universalis, showed higher clonality and more expanded CD8+ clones than normal scalp, suggesting antigenic drive. Resident alphabeta T cells in normal human skin are also sequenced, complicating scalp TCR repertoire analysis, unlike mouse skin dominated by gammadelta T cells. Tofacitinib significantly lowered scalp clonality and the number of expanded CD8+ clones among the top 100 scalp clones. During tofacitinib treatment, many expanded lesional clones stuck around in both scalp and blood, and this persistence may partly explain why relapse happens after treatment is stopped. Shared TCR sequences between patients were less evident than in mice, which may be partly attributable to HLA diversity in the patient population. Because the treated cohort was small and included a single nonresponder, larger studies are needed to assess links between baseline CD8+ expansion and response.

The library was made by the immunoSEQ multiplex PCR assay. To provide template for TCR sequencing, every sample had RNA extracted and reverse transcribed into cDNA. SuperScript III was used to make first-strand cDNA, primed with a 2:1 mix of oligo-dT and random hexamers. A synthetic immune receptor repertoire was used to measure amplification bias, and any remaining bias was corrected computationally. On the authors' methods: After raw reads were preprocessed to remove errors, the CDR3 was defined following IMGT conventions as running from the conserved cysteine to phenylalanine. Clonality was calculated as 1 minus Shannon entropy normalized by log2 of the number of productive unique TCRs. Whether scalp clones were CD4 or CD8 was inferred by matching scalp TCRbeta sequences against CD4 and CD8 repertoires sorted from blood. TCRdb stores this immuneACCESS table with in-frame sequences only. Part of the clones is absent; in the studies checked, under half of the shortfall reflects unresolved V genes, and no reason is known for the rest. V and J calls and clone size are copied from that table; D and trimming were computed from the DNA. This sample comprises about 260,000 clones, 50% to 75% of them detected only once. The leading ten clones occupy roughly 0.88% of the sample.

In light of the paper, this sample's treatment or condition label describes: oral pan-JAK inhibitor, 5-10 mg twice daily. Peripheral blood and lesional scalp punch biopsies were obtained from patients with alopecia areata. PBMCs were separated by density centrifugation and stained for CD3, CD4 and CD8, after which CD4+ and CD8+ T cells were sorted on a FACSAria. The source is a human donor with alopecia areata. This receptor chain uses TRBV2 and TRBJ2-7; possibly the D gene is TRBD2, per 6 matching bases. The material was CD4+ T cells sorted from blood, obtained at approximately week 52, from a patient treated with tofacitinib. CDR3 sequence: CASSETGGRSYEQYF. The DNA is TGTGCCAGCAGTGAAACCGGGGGTCGGAGCTACGAGCAGTACTTC.